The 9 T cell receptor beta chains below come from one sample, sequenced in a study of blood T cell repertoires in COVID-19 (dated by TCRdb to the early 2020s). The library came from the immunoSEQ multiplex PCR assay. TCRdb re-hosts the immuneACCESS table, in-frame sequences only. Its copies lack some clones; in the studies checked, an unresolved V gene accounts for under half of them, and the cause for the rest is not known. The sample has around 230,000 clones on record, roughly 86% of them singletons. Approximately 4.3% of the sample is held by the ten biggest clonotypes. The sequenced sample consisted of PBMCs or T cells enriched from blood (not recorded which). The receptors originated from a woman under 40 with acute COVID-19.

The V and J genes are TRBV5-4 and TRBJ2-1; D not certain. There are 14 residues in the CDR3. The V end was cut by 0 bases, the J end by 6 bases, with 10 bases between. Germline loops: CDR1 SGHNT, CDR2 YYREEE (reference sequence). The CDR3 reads CASSLDSSLNEQFF. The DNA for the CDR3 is TGTGCCAGCAGCTTGGATAGTAGCCTCAATGAGCAGTTCTTC.

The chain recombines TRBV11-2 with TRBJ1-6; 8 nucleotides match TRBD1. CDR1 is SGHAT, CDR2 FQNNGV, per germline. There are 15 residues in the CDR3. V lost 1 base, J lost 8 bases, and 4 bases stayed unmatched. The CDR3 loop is CASSLATGAHSPLHF. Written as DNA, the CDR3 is TGTGCCAGCAGCTTAGCGACAGGGGCTCATTCACCCCTCCACTTT.

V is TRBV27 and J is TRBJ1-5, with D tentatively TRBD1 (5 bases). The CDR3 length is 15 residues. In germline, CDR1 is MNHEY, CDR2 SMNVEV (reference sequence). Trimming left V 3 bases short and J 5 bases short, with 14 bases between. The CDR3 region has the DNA TGTGCCAGCAGTTTCTTTGGCAGGGAGGATCAGCCCCAGCATTTT. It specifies CASSFFGREDQPQHF.

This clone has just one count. For the CDR3, the DNA is TGCAGCGGATCCCTCGACAGGGAATTAATCACTGAAGCTTTCTTT. Its translation is CSGSLDRELITEAFF. J is TRBJ1-1 and V is TRBV29-1; 7 nucleotides agree with TRBD1. CDR1 and CDR2 (germline): SQVTM, ANQGSEA. This CDR3 is built from 15 residues. The ends lost 7 bases at V and 4 bases at J; junction bases unmatched: 15.

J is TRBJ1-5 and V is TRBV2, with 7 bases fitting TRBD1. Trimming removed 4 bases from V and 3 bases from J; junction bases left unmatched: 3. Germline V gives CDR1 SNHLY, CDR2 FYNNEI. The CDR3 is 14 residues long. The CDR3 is CASSGGQANQPQHF. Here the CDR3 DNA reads TGTGCCAGCAGTGGAGGACAGGCCAATCAGCCCCAGCATTTT.

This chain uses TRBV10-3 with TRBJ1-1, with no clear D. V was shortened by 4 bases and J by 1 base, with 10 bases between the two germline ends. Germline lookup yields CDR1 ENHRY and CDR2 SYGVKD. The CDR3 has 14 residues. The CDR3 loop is CAISGSTPNTEAFF. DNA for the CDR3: TGTGCCATCAGTGGTTCGACACCGAACACTGAAGCTTTCTTT.

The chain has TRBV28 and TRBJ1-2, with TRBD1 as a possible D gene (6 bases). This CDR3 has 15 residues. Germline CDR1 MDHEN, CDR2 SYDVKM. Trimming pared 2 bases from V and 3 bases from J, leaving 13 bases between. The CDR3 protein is CASSLPQGLDYGYTF. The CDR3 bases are TGTGCCAGCAGTTTACCGCAGGGGCTGGACTATGGCTACACCTTC.

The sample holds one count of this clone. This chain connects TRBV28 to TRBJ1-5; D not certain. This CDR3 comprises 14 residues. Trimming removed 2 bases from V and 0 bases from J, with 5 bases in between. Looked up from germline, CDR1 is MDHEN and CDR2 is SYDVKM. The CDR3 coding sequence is TGTGCCAGCAGTTTACCAGGTAGCAATCAGCCCCAGCATTTT. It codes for CASSLPGSNQPQHF.

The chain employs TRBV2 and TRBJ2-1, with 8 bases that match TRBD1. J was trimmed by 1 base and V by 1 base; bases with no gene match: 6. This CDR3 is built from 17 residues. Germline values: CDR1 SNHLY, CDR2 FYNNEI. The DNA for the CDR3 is TGTGCCAGCAGTGAAGGGGCAGGGGGCCTTTCCTACAATGAGCAGTTCTTC. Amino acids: CASSEGAGGLSYNEQFF.